This T cell receptor beta chain comes out of a study of cytomegalovirus exposure and HLA in healthy donors. A multiplex PCR was run with 60 Vbeta primers and 13 Jbeta primers. TCRdb's copy holds only in-frame clones and misses some; the assay was immunoSEQ multiplex PCR. The table includes hundreds of thousands of clones, around 80% detected once. Of note for this clone: Its antigen is unknown.

Study-wide results and caveats: In an earlier analysis, in around 590 donors, most V segments appeared productive either ~87% or ~30% of the time.

Germline assignment: CDR1 SEHNR and CDR2 FQNEAQ (reference sequence). The CDR3 runs 12 residues. V was cut by 7 bases and J by 2 bases, with 7 bases left in between. V and J are TRBV7-9 and TRBJ2-3; D unclear. The clonotype originates from a boy aged 2 to 10 in good health and CMV-seronegative. Sequencing was performed on PBMCs. For the CDR3, the DNA is TGTGCCAGCACCCGCGACACAGATACGCAGTATTTT. Its translation: CASTRDTDTQYF.